This entry lists 6 T cell receptor beta chains sequenced from one sample in a study of shared T cell receptors in the human thymus. Data came from immunoSEQ multiplex PCR; TCRdb stores just in-frame clones and leaves some out. Found here are 700,000 to 750,000 clones, around 85% of them singletons; the top ten hold over 0.008%. The data were also submitted as part of a second study, on human thymus T cells.

The sample was thymocytes. The receptors come from a girl under two years old with a congenital heart defect.

The chain combines TRBV15 with TRBJ2-5; D uncertain. The CDR3 is 15 residues long. Germline CDR1 LNHNV, CDR2 YYDKDF (reference sequence). Trimming removed 0 bases at V and 3 bases at J, with 11 bases between. CDR3 region: CATSRDARVKETQYF. As DNA, the CDR3 is TGTGCCACCAGCAGAGATGCTCGGGTGAAAGAGACCCAGTACTTC.

This chain links TRBV4-1 with TRBJ1-2; 11 bases fit TRBD1. The CDR3 loop spans 14 amino acids. Trimming at V came to 4 bases and at J to 6 bases, leaving 4 bases not matched to a gene. Germline loops: CDR1 MGHRA, CDR2 YSYEKL. CDR3 protein: CASSRRTGGDGYTF. DNA of the CDR3: TGCGCCAGCAGCCGCCGGACAGGGGGCGATGGCTACACCTTC.

This clone was observed a few times. The chain joins TRBV5-4 to TRBJ2-5, with a possible D match to TRBD2 (6 bases). CDR1 and CDR2 (germline): SGHNT, YYREEE (reference sequence). This CDR3 comprises 17 residues. V lost 3 bases, J lost 5 bases, and 23 bases lay in between. DNA of the CDR3: TGTGCCAGCAGCTCAGCGGACGGTAGCGGTTCCACGGAGACCCAGTACTTC. Its translation: CASSSADGSGSTETQYF.

The chain links TRBV6-5 to TRBJ1-2; possible D gene TRBD1, 6 bases. Germline CDR1 reads MNHEY; CDR2 reads SVGAGI. The CDR3 sequence is 15 residues long. Trimming left V 1 base short and J 4 bases short, with 13 bases between. CDR3 coding DNA: TGTGCCAGCAGTTACTACAGGGCGGGGGGCTATGGCTACACCTTC. It encodes CASSYYRAGGYGYTF.

This sequence joins TRBV15 and TRBJ2-3, with D perhaps TRBD1 (6 bases). The CDR3 extends over 15 amino acids. The V end was cut by 5 bases, the J end by 1 base, with 13 bases between. The germline CDR1 and CDR2 sequences are LNHNV and YYDKDF (reference sequence). In DNA form, the CDR3 reads TGTGCCACCAGCTGCCGCAGGGGTGGCACAGATACGCAGTATTTT. It translates to CATSCRRGGTDTQYF.

CDR3 residues: CATSSEEEGRDRGPNTEAFF. The CDR3 DNA sequence: TGTGCCACCAGCAGTGAAGAGGAGGGCCGGGACAGGGGGCCAAACACTGAAGCTTTCTTT. This chain joins TRBV15 and TRBJ1-1; the match to TRBD1 covers 12 bases. V was clipped by 3 bases and J by 2 bases; unmatched bases: 16. Germline V gives CDR1 LNHNV, CDR2 YYDKDF (reference sequence). The CDR3 totals 20 residues.